This record concerns one T cell receptor beta chain sequence. The J segment lost 3 bases and the V segment lost 2 bases, leaving 6 bases of the junction unmatched. There are 15 residues in the CDR3. Germline V gene lookup returns CDR1 SQVTM and CDR2 ANQGSEA. This sample was taken from a study of blood T cell repertoires in COVID-19. Data came from immunoSEQ multiplex PCR; TCRdb stores just in-frame clones and leaves some out. The sample includes 200,000 to 250,000 clones, 70% to 90% of them seen just once. The chain is built from TRBV29-1 and TRBJ2-3; 9 nucleotides line up with TRBD2. The clonotype originates from a woman aged 45 to 65 with active or convalescent COVID-19. Source material: peripheral blood. The chain's CDR3 is CSVESAGGGTDTQYF. CDR3 DNA: TGCAGCGTTGAATCGGCGGGAGGGGGTACAGATACGCAGTATTTT.